These 32 T cell receptor beta chains were sequenced from one sample in a study of blood T cell repertoires in COVID-19. TCRdb's copy holds only in-frame clones and misses some; the assay was immunoSEQ multiplex PCR. Among approximately 330,000 clones listed, 89% were seen once. Sequencing input: PBMCs or T cells enriched from blood (not recorded which). These receptors were taken from a young woman who had recovered from COVID-19.

The gene calls are TRBV4-1 and TRBJ2-7, with 7 bases matching TRBD1. Germline V gene sequence: CDR1 MGHRA, CDR2 YSYEKL. CDR3 length: 13 residues. Germline trimming cut 1 base from V and 8 bases from J; bases unmatched to any gene: 5. CDR3 coding DNA: TGCGCCAGCAGCCAAGGACAGGGATATCAGCAGTACTTC. Translation: CASSQGQGYQQYF.

The rearrangement links TRBV6-5 to TRBJ1-1, with TRBD1 identical over 8 bases. The CDR3 consists of 13 residues. CDR1 is MNHEY, CDR2 SVGAGI, per germline. V shed 7 bases, J shed 4 bases, and the junction held 5 bases outside the gene matches. The CDR3 loop is CASTQGAVTEAFF. CDR3 nucleotides: TGTGCCAGCACCCAGGGGGCGGTCACTGAAGCTTTCTTT.

This clone was seen a single time. The J gene is TRBJ2-7, the V gene TRBV7-2, with D unresolved. Deletions cut 1 base from V and 5 bases from J, with 18 bases between. From germline, CDR1 is SGHTA and CDR2 FQGNSA. This CDR3 comprises 16 residues. The CDR3 here is CASSLGPTEPVDEQYF. As DNA, the CDR3 is TGTGCCAGCAGCTTAGGTCCTACCGAACCGGTGGACGAGCAGTACTTC.

This clone occurred once. The chain joins TRBV7-2 to TRBJ1-5; TRBD1 is a possible D gene (5 bases). CDR1 and CDR2 from the germline V gene are SGHTA and FQGNSA. Trimming took 2 bases from V and 6 from J, leaving 11 bases between them. The CDR3 spans 14 residues. CDR3 region: CASSLQGMGQPQHF. The CDR3 DNA reads as TGTGCCAGCAGCTTACAGGGTATGGGTCAGCCCCAGCATTTT.

This sequence joins TRBV11-2 and TRBJ2-1; TRBD2 matches at 8 bases. The CDR3 totals 15 residues. The V and J ends lost 1 base and 12 bases, in that order; junction bases with no gene match: 11. CDR1 and CDR2 (germline): SGHAT, FQNNGV. In DNA, the CDR3 is TGTGCCAGCAGCTTAGCGGGAGGGCTTGGTCGTGGGCAGTTCTTC. Its protein product is CASSLAGGLGRGQFF.

This chain joins TRBV5-1 and TRBJ1-2, with TRBD1 matching over 8 bases. The trim removed 1 base at V and 7 bases at J, leaving 9 bases unmatched. The length of the CDR3 is 15 residues. Per germline, CDR1 SGHRS and CDR2 YFSETQ. In nucleotides, the CDR3 is TGCGCCAGCAGCTTGTGGCAGGGGGCTCGTTCTGGCTACACCTTC. It codes for CASSLWQGARSGYTF.

V and J are TRBV5-4 and TRBJ2-2, with TRBD2 identical over 14 bases. This CDR3 contains 16 residues. Per germline, CDR1 SGHNT and CDR2 YYREEE (reference sequence). Unmatched junction bases numbered 5, after V lost 4 bases and J lost 6 bases. CDR3 in amino acids: CASSPGLAGGSGELFF. DNA for the CDR3: TGTGCCAGCAGCCCCGGACTAGCGGGAGGATCCGGGGAGCTGTTTTTT.

CDR3 sequence: CAWSSTGTGRTLFQYEQYF. CDR3 bases: TGTGCCTGGAGTTCCACCGGGACAGGGCGGACCCTATTTCAGTACGAGCAGTACTTC. The chain carries TRBV30 and TRBJ2-7; TRBD1 matches 9 bases. CDR1 and CDR2 from the germline V gene are GTSNPN and SVGIG (reference sequence). V trimming: 2 bases; J trimming: 4 bases; junction bases outside the gene matches: 21. The CDR3 is 19 residues long. The variable domain in full, completed from reference TRBV30 and TRBJ2-7, reads SQTIHQWPATLVQPVGSPLSLECTVEGTSNPNLYWYRQAAGRGLQLLFYSVGIGQISSEVPQNLSASRPQDRQFILSSKKLLLSDSGFYLCAWSSTGTGRTLFQYEQYFGPGTRLTVT.

The rearrangement joins TRBV6-5 to TRBJ1-3; D possibly corresponds to TRBD1 (6 bases). The length of the CDR3 is 16 residues. Germline V gene sequence: CDR1 MNHEY, CDR2 SVGAGI. V lost 0 bases and J 6 bases, leaving 15 bases between the germline ends. CDR3 bases: TGTGCCAGCAGTTACTCGATTTTGCAGGGGCCAAACACCATATATTTT. As protein: CASSYSILQGPNTIYF.

The V gene is TRBV15, the J gene TRBJ2-1; D unresolved. V was shortened by 5 bases and J by 8 bases, with 19 bases between the two germline ends. Germline CDR1 and CDR2: LNHNV and YYDKDF (reference sequence). This CDR3 comprises 15 residues. Here the CDR3 reads CATSYNSHWQDEQFF. Here the CDR3 DNA reads TGTGCCACCAGCTATAACAGCCACTGGCAGGATGAGCAGTTCTTC.

The rearrangement uses TRBV13 and TRBJ1-4, with TRBD1 matching over 9 bases. J gave up 10 bases and V 3 bases, and 18 bases lay outside the gene matches. This CDR3 has 18 residues. The germline gives CDR1 PRHDT, CDR2 FYEKMQ (reference sequence). This CDR3 is CASSFSPGGTGSFRKLFF. DNA for the CDR3: TGTGCCAGCAGCTTTTCCCCGGGCGGGACAGGGTCGTTTAGAAAACTGTTTTTT.

CDR3 loop: CASSYSSVADTQYF. The CDR3 DNA is TGTGCCAGCAGTTACAGCTCCGTGGCAGATACGCAGTATTTT. V gene TRBV6-5 combines with J gene TRBJ2-3, with D unresolved. With 2 bases removed from V and 4 bases from J, the gap between germline ends came to 10 bases. The CDR3 has 14 residues. From germline, CDR1 is MNHEY and CDR2 SVGAGI.

This chain joins TRBV19 and TRBJ2-7, with 8 nucleotides matching TRBD2. With 6 bases clipped from V and 2 bases from J, the junction kept 3 bases outside the gene matches. CDR1 is LNHDA and CDR2 is SQIVND in the germline V gene (reference sequence). This CDR3 comprises 13 residues. In DNA, the CDR3 is TGTGCCAGTAGCCGGACTAGCACCTACGAGCAGTACTTC. This translates into CASSRTSTYEQYF.

The gene calls are TRBV14 and TRBJ2-5; 7 nucleotides line up with TRBD2. The J segment lost 5 bases and the V segment lost 4 bases, leaving 4 bases of the junction unmatched. Germline values: CDR1 SGHDN, CDR2 FVKESK. The CDR3 runs 13 residues. In DNA, the CDR3 is TGTGCCAGCAGCCTTGCGGGAGCGGAGACCCAGTACTTC. Translation gives CASSLAGAETQYF.

This rearrangement joins TRBV7-6 to TRBJ2-5, with 9 nucleotides matching TRBD1. Germline assignment: CDR1 SGHVS and CDR2 FNYEAQ. The V and J ends lost 5 bases and 5 bases, in that order; junction bases with no gene match: 6. This CDR3 has 14 amino acids. CDR3 protein: CASSPYDRGETQYF. The DNA for the CDR3 is TGTGCCAGCAGCCCCTACGACAGGGGGGAGACCCAGTACTTC.

The sample holds a few counts of this clone. This chain joins TRBV9 and TRBJ2-2, with a weak D call TRBD2 (6 bases). The CDR3 consists of 17 residues. The V gene lost 3 bases and the J gene lost 6 bases, with 21 bases spanning the gap. Germline V gene sequence: CDR1 SGDLS, CDR2 YYNGEE. The DNA for the CDR3 is TGTGCCAGCAGCGGAGGAGGGCAGGCGTTGGGAGCCGGGGAGCTGTTTTTT. This codes for CASSGGGQALGAGELFF.

This clone was recorded once. The chain has TRBV5-1 and TRBJ1-6, with D perhaps TRBD1 (6 bases). The CDR3 spans 17 residues. V gave up 1 base and J gave up 3 bases, with 14 bases separating them. Per germline, CDR1 SGHRS and CDR2 YFSETQ. The CDR3 region is CASSLSPEQGYNSPLHF. CDR3 coding DNA: TGCGCCAGCAGCTTGTCCCCAGAACAGGGCTATAATTCACCCCTCCACTTT.

The chain couples TRBV5-1 to TRBJ2-1; the D gene is possibly TRBD2 (6 bases). CDR3 length equals 15 residues. The germline CDR1 and CDR2 sequences are SGHRS and YFSETQ. The V end lost 0 bases, the J end lost 6 bases, and 13 bases lay between the germline ends. This CDR3 is CASSLAGGTRNEQFF. CDR3 sequence (DNA): TGCGCCAGCAGCTTGGCCGGGGGAACTCGCAATGAGCAGTTCTTC. Variable domain in full (rest from reference TRBV5-1 and TRBJ2-1): KAGVTQTPRYLIKTRGQQVTLSCSPISGHRSVSWYQQTPGQGLQFLFEYFSETQRNKGNFPGRFSGRQFSNSRSEMNVSTLELGDSALYLCASSLAGGTRNEQFFGPGTRLTVL.

The chain is built from TRBV19 and TRBJ2-2, with D perhaps TRBD2 (8 bases). Germline lookup yields CDR1 LNHDA and CDR2 SQIVND (reference sequence). The V and J ends lost 1 base and 4 bases respectively, with 13 bases between them. The CDR3 has 16 residues. This CDR3 is CASSIAGRGLTGELFF. DNA of the CDR3: TGTGCCAGTAGTATAGCCGGGAGGGGGCTCACCGGGGAGCTGTTTTTT.

V is TRBV11-3 and J is TRBJ2-5; 13 bases align to TRBD2. Trimming cost V 5 bases and J 2 bases; bases outside gene matches: 2. CDR3 length equals 15 residues. Germline V lookup: CDR1 SGHNT, CDR2 YENEEA. CDR3 sequence reads: CASSQGLAGQETQYF. CDR3 nucleotide sequence: TGTGCCAGCAGCCAGGGACTAGCGGGACAAGAGACCCAGTACTTC. The whole variable domain, filled in from reference TRBV11-3 and TRBJ2-5, reads EAGVVQSPRYKIIEKKQPVAFWCNPISGHNTLYWYLQNLGQGPELLIRYENEEAVDDSQLPKDRFSAERLKGVDSTLKIQPAELGDSAVYLCASSQGLAGQETQYFGPGTRLLVL.

This chain uses TRBV19 with TRBJ1-2, with TRBD1 matching over 7 bases. V trimming: 6 bases; J trimming: 2 bases; junction bases outside the gene matches: 9. This CDR3 contains 15 residues. Germline CDR1 LNHDA, CDR2 SQIVND (reference sequence). DNA of the CDR3: TGTGCCAGTAGGACCACGGGGACAGACAACTATGGCTACACCTTC. Protein sequence: CASRTTGTDNYGYTF.

The gene calls are TRBV4-3 and TRBJ2-1, with a tentative D call TRBD2 (5 bases). The CDR3 extends over 14 amino acids. With 1 base removed from V and 4 bases from J, the gap between germline ends came to 8 bases. The germline gives CDR1 LGHNA, CDR2 YSLEER. Written as DNA, the CDR3 is TGCGCCAGCAGCCAAGTTGAGGGATACAATGAGCAGTTCTTC. This gives the protein CASSQVEGYNEQFF.

The chain employs TRBV6-2 or TRBV6-3 and TRBJ1-2, with 9 bases lining up with TRBD1. Germline lookup yields CDR1 MNHEY and CDR2 SVGEGT. The CDR3 extends over 15 amino acids. The V and J ends lost 6 bases and 6 bases, in that order; junction bases with no gene match: 11. For the CDR3, the DNA is TGTGCCAGCAGCCCCGCCGGGGACAGGGTAAATGGCTACACCTTC. Amino acid sequence: CASSPAGDRVNGYTF.

The CDR3 protein is CASPGGSPDTQYF. The CDR3 bases are TGTGCCAGCCCAGGCGGGAGCCCGGATACGCAGTATTTT. The chain recombines TRBV6-5 with TRBJ2-3; 7 bases line up with TRBD2. The CDR3 covers 13 residues. The germline V gene encodes CDR1 MNHEY and CDR2 SVGAGI. J gave up 6 bases and V 8 bases, and 8 bases lay outside the gene matches.

The V call is TRBV7-8, the J call TRBJ1-1; a weak D match, TRBD1 (6 bases). The CDR3 length is 14 residues. The V gene's germline CDR1 is SGHVS and CDR2 FQNEAQ. V gave up 1 base and J gave up 5 bases, with 11 bases separating them. CDR3 residues: CASSLEGTRTEAFF. The CDR3 DNA follows: TGTGCCAGCAGCTTAGAAGGGACAAGAACTGAAGCTTTCTTT.

This chain connects TRBV28 to TRBJ2-6; D remains unclear. V lost 6 bases, J lost 4 bases, and 13 bases lay in between. CDR3 length equals 15 residues. Germline CDR1 reads MDHEN; CDR2 reads SYDVKM. The CDR3 bases are TGTGCCAGCAGAAACGTCAGCGTCGGGGCCAACGTCCTGACTTTC. It is translated as CASRNVSVGANVLTF.

The chain joins TRBV11-3 to TRBJ2-5; 10 nucleotides align to TRBD1. Trimming cost V 1 base and J 4 bases; bases outside gene matches: 12. This CDR3 region has 18 residues. CDR1 and CDR2 from the germline V gene are SGHNT and YENEEA. The DNA of the CDR3 is TGTGCCAGCAGCTTAGTGAGGGACAGGGGTGTTTATCGAGAGACCCAGTACTTC. Protein sequence: CASSLVRDRGVYRETQYF.

This clone has only one observation. The gene calls are TRBV19 and TRBJ2-2; 11 bases align to TRBD1. The length of the CDR3 is 19 residues. The V gene end was trimmed by 0 bases and the J gene end by 1 base; junction bases not matched to a gene: 7. Germline V gene data show CDR1 as LNHDA and CDR2 as SQIVND (reference sequence). CDR3 amino acids: CASSIEDRGRSRNTGELFF. DNA for the CDR3: TGTGCCAGTAGTATAGAGGACAGGGGGCGGTCTAGGAACACCGGGGAGCTGTTTTTT.

V is TRBV11-2 and J is TRBJ1-1, with 9 bases matching TRBD1. CDR3 length equals 17 residues. Germline V lookup: CDR1 SGHAT, CDR2 FQNNGV. With 5 bases clipped from V and 3 bases from J, the junction kept 13 bases outside the gene matches. The CDR3 sequence is CASSHSGWDRAYTEAFF. In DNA, the CDR3 is TGTGCCAGCAGCCACTCCGGGTGGGACAGGGCTTACACTGAAGCTTTCTTT.

The chain links TRBV15 to TRBJ2-1, with D possibly being TRBD1 (5 bases). The V gene lost 4 bases and the J gene lost 10 bases, with 8 bases spanning the gap. The CDR3 sequence is 11 residues long. CDR1 LNHNV and CDR2 YYDKDF come from the germline V gene (reference sequence). The CDR3 here is CATSTYREQFF. The CDR3 DNA follows: TGTGCCACCAGCACTTACAGGGAGCAGTTCTTC.

The chain is built from TRBV6-4 and TRBJ2-1; 9 nucleotides match TRBD2. The CDR3 contains 15 residues. Per the germline V gene, CDR1 is MRHNA and CDR2 is SNTAGT. V shed 5 bases, J shed 4 bases, and the junction held 6 bases outside the gene matches. CDR3 region: CASSIAGVGYNEQFF. The CDR3 nucleotides are TGTGCCAGCAGTATAGCGGGAGTAGGGTACAATGAGCAGTTCTTC.

This chain connects TRBV2 to TRBJ2-5; TRBD1 might be the D (6 bases). This CDR3 has 14 amino acids. CDR1 is SNHLY and CDR2 is FYNNEI in the germline V gene. Deletions cut 7 bases from V and 3 bases from J, with 15 bases between. The CDR3 sequence: CASTVTGHEETQYF. CDR3 DNA sequence: TGTGCCAGCACTGTCACAGGGCACGAAGAGACCCAGTACTTC. Looking up the rest from reference TRBV2 and TRBJ2-5 gives the full variable domain: EPEVTQTPSHQVTQMGQEVILRCVPISNHLYFYWYRQILGQKVEFLVSFYNNEISEKSEIFDDQFSVERPDGSNFTLKIRSTKLEDSAMYFCASTVTGHEETQYFGPGTRLLVL.